This T cell receptor (beta chain) was identified in a study of blood T cell repertoires in COVID-19. Overall study: Samples came from the United States, Italy and Spain, spanning acute and convalescent COVID-19. Sources were T cells, B-cell-depleted T cells, or PBMCs; the material itself was cDNA or gDNA.

Under the authors' procedure: Reference gene primers were amplified, and this amplification served to estimate nucleated cell counts. Sequencing used immunoSEQ multiplex PCR; TCRdb keeps in-frame clones, though not all of them. V, J and clone size derive from that table, while D and trimming were established from the DNA sequence. Among fewer than 180,000 clones listed, 70% to 90% were seen once. There are 14 residues in the CDR3. The germline V gene encodes CDR1 LNHDA and CDR2 SQIVND (reference sequence). Trimming pared 6 bases from V and 7 bases from J, leaving 19 bases between. This clone showed up just once.

Sequenced input: peripheral blood. This chain uses TRBV19 with TRBJ2-7; weak D call: TRBD1 (5 bases). This TCR derives from a man in his 70s with acute or convalescent COVID-19. CDR3: CASSARAGPSEQYF. Written as DNA, the CDR3 is TGTGCCAGTAGCGCCCGGGCAGGGCCCTCGGAGCAGTACTTC.